The rows below give T cell receptor beta chains drawn from one sample of a study of T cell repertoires in cytomegalovirus infection. No antigens are known for them. TCRdb analysed the reads with MiXCR anew, one entry per CDR3 protein. Of approximately 730,000 distinct CDR3 sequences in the sample, roughly a third were seen once. The sequencing here drew on cultured PBMCs, taken from culture after CMV antigen stimulation. These receptors were collected from a human donor in good health (CMV status not recorded). Some clones in this sample may be carry-over from other donors' samples. CDR3s include the opening cysteine and the closing phenylalanine or tryptophan. D genes are given only for firm matches. Size tells how often a clone was seen (once, few, many) or the class of an expanded clone, and some rows leave it out.

TRBJ2-1 | few | 15 | TRBV20-1 | TRBD2 | TGCAGTGCTATCGGCGGGGGGAGCTCCTACAATGAGCAGTTCTTC | CSAIGGGSSYNEQFF
TRBJ2-5 | - | 15 | TRBV11-2 | - | TGTGCCAGCAGCTTACAGGGGCTGGATCAAGAGACCCAGTACTTC | CASSLQGLDQETQYF
TRBJ2-7 | many | 14 | TRBV7-2 | - | TGTGCCAGCAGCCAGCGTCTCAAACCCTACGAGCAGTACTTC | CASSQRLKPYEQYF
TRBJ2-1 | - | 11 | TRBV30 | - | TGTGCCTGGAGTACTATGGATGAGCAGTTCTTC | CAWSTMDEQFF
TRBJ2-1 | few | 16 | TRBV7-4 | - | TGTGCCAGCAGCTTAGGGGAAGGGCCGGCCCGCGCTGAGCAGTTCTTC | CASSLGEGPARAEQFF
TRBJ1-4 | - | 12 | TRBV12-3/TRBV12-4 | - | TGTGCCAGCAGTTTTGGCAAGGAAAAACTGTTTTTT | CASSFGKEKLFF
TRBJ2-1 | - | 15 | TRBV4-1 | - | TGCGCCAGCAGCCAAGATGGGAACTACTACAATGAGCAGTTCTTC | CASSQDGNYYNEQFF
TRBJ2-3 | - | 18 | TRBV20-1 | TRBD1 | TGCAGTGCTAGAGTACCGGGTGGGACAGGGCTGAGCACAGATACGCAGTATTTT | CSARVPGGTGLSTDTQYF
TRBJ1-5 | - | 16 | TRBV7-8 | TRBD1 | TGTGCCAGCAGCTCCAAGAGACAGGGCCGCAATCAGCCCCAGCATTTT | CASSSKRQGRNQPQHF
TRBJ1-2 | few | 16 | TRBV7-8 | - | TGTGCCAGCAGCCGTTGGCAGGCCGATACAGGCTATGGCTACACCTTC | CASSRWQADTGYGYTF
TRBJ1-5 | few | 15 | TRBV15 | - | TGTGCCACCAGCAGAGAGGGACATAGCAATCAGCCCCAGCATTTT | CATSREGHSNQPQHF
TRBJ1-2 | - | 14 | TRBV2 | TRBD1 | TGTGCCAGCAGTCCTGGGGGCAGGGGGCCCGGCTACACCTTC | CASSPGGRGPGYTF
TRBJ2-7 | - | 16 | TRBV5-6 | TRBD2 | TGTGCCAGCAGCCCGATGACTAGCGGGAGTTTTTACGAGCAGTACTTC | CASSPMTSGSFYEQYF
TRBJ2-7 | few | 15 | TRBV28 | - | TGTGCCAGCAGTCCCGCCGGGACGGCTTCCTACGAGCAGTACTTC | CASSPAGTASYEQYF
TRBJ2-7 | few | 13 | TRBV7-9 | TRBD2 | TGTGCCAGCAGCTGGACTAGATCCTACGAGCAGTACTTC | CASSWTRSYEQYF
TRBJ2-1 | - | 10 | TRBV11-1 | - | TGTGCCAGCACGAGGAATGAGCAGTTCTTC | CASTRNEQFF
TRBJ1-2 | - | 14 | TRBV3-1 | - | TGTGCCAGCAGCCGCCGACGAACTACCCATGGCTACACCTTC | CASSRRRTTHGYTF
TRBJ1-2 | - | 14 | TRBV7-2 | - | TGTGCCAGCAGCTTTGGGGGGGCCCTCGGGGGCTACACCTTC | CASSFGGALGGYTF
TRBJ2-5 | - | 15 | TRBV7-8 | - | TGTGCCAGCAGCTTATCGCCTCTTAACGGGGAGACCCAGTACTTC | CASSLSPLNGETQYF
TRBJ1-5 | - | 19 | TRBV7-9 | - | TGTGCCAGCAGCCCCCCTAGCCGGCTGGCTAGGTCGTACAATCAGCCCCAGCATTTT | CASSPPSRLARSYNQPQHF
TRBJ1-1 | - | 12 | TRBV29-1 | - | TGCAGCGTTGAAGAGACCCCAGGGGTAGCTTTCTTT | CSVEETPGVAFF
TRBJ1-5 | - | 15 | TRBV6-2/TRBV6-3 | - | TGTGCCAGCAGTTACGCCGCACAGGGAACTCAGCCCCAGCATTTT | CASSYAAQGTQPQHF
TRBJ1-4 | few | 15 | TRBV6-1 | TRBD1 | TGTGCCAGCAGTGAACAAGGGACAGGGTTTGAAAAACTGTTTTTT | CASSEQGTGFEKLFF
TRBJ2-3 | many | 14 | TRBV7-9 | TRBD1 | TGTGCCAGCAGCGCTGACAGGGACCCAGATACGCAGTATTTT | CASSADRDPDTQYF
TRBJ1-1 | - | 13 | TRBV9 | - | TGTGCCAGCAGCGTGGGATTCGTGGATGAAGCTTTCTTT | CASSVGFVDEAFF
TRBJ2-3 | - | 15 | TRBV20-1 | - | TGCAGTGCTAGAGATTCCGGGACGGACGGCAATACGCAGTATTTT | CSARDSGTDGNTQYF
TRBJ2-3 | many | 14 | TRBV7-4 | - | TGTGCCAGCAGCTTGAGCGTAAGCACAGATACGCAGTATTTT | CASSLSVSTDTQYF
TRBJ2-1 | - | 14 | TRBV20-1 | TRBD2 | TGCAGTGCTCCTCGCCCGGGGGGGTACAATGAGCAGTTCTTC | CSAPRPGGYNEQFF
TRBJ2-5 | few | 15 | TRBV7-2 | TRBD2 | TGTGCCAGCAGCGCCGGCGCGGGAGGGCTTGTGACCCAGTACTTC | CASSAGAGGLVTQYF
TRBJ1-6 | - | 12 | TRBV12-5 | - | TGTGCTAGTGGTTTGGACGATTCACCCCTCCACTTT | CASGLDDSPLHF
TRBJ2-7 | - | 13 | TRBV2 | TRBD1 | TGTGCCAGCAGTGCGGACAGGGCCCGCGAGCAGTACTTC | CASSADRAREQYF
TRBJ1-2 | few | 12 | TRBV12-3/TRBV12-4 | TRBD1 | TGTGCCAGCAGCCAACAGGGGGGTGGCTACACCTTC | CASSQQGGGYTF
TRBJ2-5 | - | 12 | TRBV7-2 | - | TGTGCCACGCAATGGGGGCAAGAGACCCAGTACTTC | CATQWGQETQYF
TRBJ2-3 | - | 14 | TRBV6-6 | TRBD1 | TGTGCCAGCCCAGGGACAGGGCCCACAGATACGCAGTATTTT | CASPGTGPTDTQYF
TRBJ2-5 | few | 20 | TRBV7-8 | - | TGTGCCAGCAGCTTAAAGTTCCCGCGGGTTGATGGGGCTCTCGGAGAGACCCAGTACTTC | CASSLKFPRVDGALGETQYF
TRBJ2-1 | once | 15 | TRBV12-3/TRBV12-4 | TRBD2 | TGTGCCAGTACCAATGCGGGAGGGTCCTACAATGAGCAGTTCTTC | CASTNAGGSYNEQFF
TRBJ1-1 | - | 13 | TRBV20-1 | - | TGCAGTGCTAGAGACAGGGGGAACACTGAAGCTTTCTTT | CSARDRGNTEAFF
TRBJ2-3 | few | 14 | TRBV12-3/TRBV12-4 | - | TGTGCCAGCAGTTTACTCGAGGGCACAGATACGCAGTATTTT | CASSLLEGTDTQYF
TRBJ2-7 | many | 13 | TRBV7-2 | - | TGTGCCAGCAGCCCGGCCCCTCTGTACGAGCAGTACTTC | CASSPAPLYEQYF
TRBJ2-3 | once | 13 | TRBV14 | - | TGTGCCAGCAGCCGGCCCTACACAGATACGCAGTATTTT | CASSRPYTDTQYF
TRBJ1-2 | few | 15 | TRBV11-2 | TRBD1 | TGTGCCAGCAGCCCTGGACAGGGAAGTTGGTATGGCTACACCTTC | CASSPGQGSWYGYTF
TRBJ2-7 | - | 12 | TRBV6-6 | - | TGTGCCAGCAGGCGTGGGGGGTGGGAGCAGTACTTC | CASRRGGWEQYF